Following are 22 T cell receptor beta chains from one sample sequenced in a study of cytomegalovirus exposure and HLA in healthy donors. PCR amplification relied on 60 Vbeta primers (plus 13 Jbeta primers). The protocol was immunoSEQ multiplex PCR, while the TCRdb copy is restricted to in-frame clones and leaves out a portion. The repertoire includes roughly 130,000 clones, approximately 70% of them detected once, and 6.5% sits in the top ten. What was sequenced was PBMCs. These receptors came from a woman aged 60 to 75 in good health and CMV-seronegative.

The chain uses TRBV7-2 and TRBJ2-1; the match to TRBD2 covers 8 bases. With V trimmed by 5 bases and J by 7 bases, 7 bases remained unmatched. The CDR3 length is 14 residues. From germline, CDR1 is SGHTA and CDR2 FQGNSA. The CDR3 is CASSAWTSRNEQFF. The CDR3 DNA follows: TGTGCCAGCAGCGCCTGGACTAGCAGGAATGAGCAGTTCTTC.

The J gene is TRBJ2-3, the V gene TRBV7-9; TRBD2 agrees at 14 bases. Germline trimming cut 3 bases from V and 6 bases from J; bases unmatched to any gene: 2. CDR3 size: 15 residues. Germline CDR1 SEHNR, CDR2 FQNEAQ (reference sequence). As DNA, the CDR3 is TGTGCCAGCAGCTTGGGGACTAGCGGGGGCGATACGCAGTATTTT. It codes for CASSLGTSGGDTQYF.

V usage is TRBV7-8 and J usage is TRBJ2-7; 12 positions match TRBD2. Looked up from germline, CDR1 is SGHVS and CDR2 is FQNEAQ. The CDR3 covers 17 residues. The V segment lost 5 bases and the J segment 3 bases; nucleotides outside the gene matches: 11. CDR3 coding DNA: TGTGCCAGCAGCCCATATCGACTAGCGGGAGATAACTACGAGCAGTACTTC. Protein: CASSPYRLAGDNYEQYF.

CDR3 protein: CASSVRPLGANTEAFF. Here the CDR3 DNA reads TGTGCCAGCAGCGTAAGGCCCTTAGGGGCCAACACTGAAGCTTTCTTT. The V gene is TRBV9, the J gene TRBJ1-1; TRBD1 is a possible D gene (5 bases). Germline CDR1 SGDLS, CDR2 YYNGEE. V shed 1 base and J shed 2 bases, with 15 bases lying between them. The CDR3 covers 16 residues.

The CDR3 DNA reads as TGTGCCAGCAGCCCCCGAACCCGGGACAGCCAAGAGACCCAGTACTTC. It specifies CASSPRTRDSQETQYF. The chain carries TRBV21-1 and TRBJ2-5; the table assigns TRBD1, which was not confirmed against the DNA. TRBV21-1 is a pseudogene segment. The CDR3 sequence is 16 residues long.

The chain links TRBV9 to TRBJ2-1; TRBD2 matches at 11 bases. Germline trimming cut 0 bases from V and 4 bases from J; bases unmatched to any gene: 3. Germline CDR1 is SGDLS and CDR2 is YYNGEE. CDR3 length equals 16 residues. The CDR3 reads CASSVGGLAAYNEQFF. The CDR3 DNA is TGTGCCAGCAGCGTAGGGGGACTAGCGGCATACAATGAGCAGTTCTTC.

In this sample, this clone turned up a few times. The chain recombines TRBV5-4 with TRBJ1-1; TRBD1 matches 7 bases. CDR1 is SGHNT, CDR2 YYREEE, per germline (reference sequence). Unmatched junction bases numbered 9, after V lost 7 bases and J lost 6 bases. The CDR3 length is 13 residues. CDR3 in DNA: TGTGCCAGCCCTCCCAGAGGGGGCGCTGAAGCTTTCTTT. Protein sequence: CASPPRGGAEAFF. The variable domain in full, completed from reference TRBV5-4 and TRBJ1-1, reads ETGVTQSPTHLIKTRGQQVTLRCSSQSGHNTVSWYQQALGQGPQFIFQYYREEENGRGNFPPRFSGLQFPNYSSELNVNALELDDSALYLCASPPRGGAEAFFGQGTRLTVV.

To note about this clone: The junction differs from germline at one of its ends, possibly a read error. The chain uses TRBV7-7 and TRBJ1-4; D remains ambiguous. CDR1 is SSHAT, CDR2 FNYEAQ, per germline (reference sequence). The CDR3 extends over 14 amino acids. For the CDR3, the DNA is TGTGCTAGCAGCTTAGATACAACTAATGAAAAACTGTTTTTT. This codes for CASSLDTTNEKLFF.

This clone was counted only a few times. The V call is TRBV5-1, the J call TRBJ2-3, with a weak D call TRBD2 (5 bases). The germline V gene has CDR1 SGHRS and CDR2 YFSETQ. The CDR3 has 16 residues. Trimming left V 0 bases short and J 1 base short, with 12 bases between. For the CDR3, the DNA is TGCGCCAGCAGCTTGGGGACTTTCGGTGGCACAGATACGCAGTATTTT. This translates into CASSLGTFGGTDTQYF.

This clone was recorded a few times. The chain is built from TRBV27 and TRBJ2-6; TRBD1 aligns across 8 bases. CDR1 and CDR2 from the germline V gene are MNHEY and SMNVEV (reference sequence). This CDR3 has 18 residues. V lost 2 bases, J lost 0 bases, and 6 bases stayed unmatched. DNA for the CDR3: TGTGCCAGCAGTTTAGTGGGGGACAGGCGCTCTGGGGCCAACGTCCTGACTTTC. It encodes CASSLVGDRRSGANVLTF.

The rearrangement uses TRBV23-1 and TRBJ1-2, with 8 bases lining up with TRBD1. Being an ORF, TRBV23-1 has a function that is uncertain. J was trimmed by 7 bases and V by 7 bases; bases with no gene match: 14. CDR3 length equals 15 residues. CDR3 DNA: TGCGCCAGCACAAACGTCACAGGGGGAGTTTGTGGCTACACCTTC. The encoded protein is CASTNVTGGVCGYTF.

V and J are TRBV6-1 and TRBJ2-5; 7 nucleotides match TRBD1. The DNA end favors TRBJ2-7, so the J call may be wrong. Germline V gives CDR1 MNHNS, CDR2 SASEGT. This CDR3 comprises 12 residues. This chain's CDR3 is CASQAGGYEQYF. CDR3 coding DNA: TGTGCCAGCCAGGCAGGGGGCTACGAGCAGTACTTC.

CDR3 loop: CASRSQGNYNEQFF. The CDR3 DNA reads as TGTGCCAGCAGGTCACAGGGGAATTACAATGAGCAGTTCTTC. This chain joins TRBV7-2 and TRBJ2-1; TRBD1 matches 7 bases. V shed 6 bases and J 4 bases; nucleotides not matched to a gene: 6. CDR3 length: 14 amino acids. The germline V gene encodes CDR1 SGHTA and CDR2 FQGNSA.

A few counts support this clone. The V and J genes are TRBV7-9 and TRBJ2-2; the match to TRBD2 covers 12 bases. The CDR3 runs 16 residues. Losses at the gene ends were 2 bases for V and 11 bases for J; bases not matched to a gene: 9. Germline CDR1 is SEHNR and CDR2 is FQNEAQ (reference sequence). CDR3 sequence: CASSLFLAGGRNELFF. As DNA, the CDR3 is TGTGCCAGCAGCTTATTTCTAGCGGGAGGGCGGAACGAGCTGTTTTTT.

There are a few counts of this clone. This sequence joins TRBV5-6 and TRBJ2-1; 7 nucleotides match TRBD2. This CDR3 has 17 amino acids. The germline gives CDR1 SGHDT, CDR2 YYEEEE. V shed 3 bases and J 7 bases; nucleotides not matched to a gene: 16. CDR3 DNA: TGTGCCAGCAGCTCCCTAAAGCGGGAAAGAGGTAGGAATGAGCAGTTCTTC. Protein product: CASSSLKRERGRNEQFF.

The chain is built from TRBV5-1 and TRBJ1-3; D ambiguous. There are 14 residues in the CDR3. Germline loops: CDR1 SGHRS, CDR2 YFSETQ. Deletions cut 5 bases from V and 0 bases from J, with 9 bases between. This chain's CDR3 is CASSSGSSGNTIYF. The CDR3 nucleotides read TGCGCCAGCAGTTCGGGGAGCTCTGGAAACACCATATATTTT. The entire variable domain, with the rest obtained from reference TRBV5-1 and TRBJ1-3, is as follows: KAGVTQTPRYLIKTRGQQVTLSCSPISGHRSVSWYQQTPGQGLQFLFEYFSETQRNKGNFPGRFSGRQFSNSRSEMNVSTLELGDSALYLCASSSGSSGNTIYFGEGSWLTVV.

This clone appeared a single time. This chain links TRBV7-2 with TRBJ2-7, with D tentatively TRBD2 (6 bases). Looked up from germline, CDR1 is SGHTA and CDR2 is FQGNSA. The CDR3 spans 15 residues. V was trimmed by 1 base and J by 1 base, leaving 11 bases between them. CDR3 in amino acids: CASSLVASESYEQYF. CDR3 DNA sequence: TGTGCCAGCAGCTTAGTTGCTAGCGAGTCCTACGAGCAGTACTTC. Variable domain in full (rest from reference TRBV7-2 and TRBJ2-7): GAGVSQSPSNKVTEKGKDVELRCDPISGHTALYWYRQSLGQGLEFLIYFQGNSAPDKSGLPSDRFSAERTGGSVSTLTIQRTQQEDSAVYLCASSLVASESYEQYFGPGTRLTVT.

This chain joins TRBV21-1 and TRBJ2-7; TRBD1 reflects the table's D call only, with no check against the DNA. TRBV21-1 is recorded as a pseudogene. The CDR3 loop spans 14 amino acids. Written as DNA, the CDR3 is TGTGCCAGCAGCAAAGCGCCAGGGGGGTACGAGCAGTACTTC. Protein: CASSKAPGGYEQYF.

For this clone: Its ends do not fully match the called genes, so a read error is possible. The chain links TRBV29-1 to TRBJ2-1; D perhaps matches TRBD2 (6 bases). Germline loops: CDR1 SQVTM, CDR2 ANQGSEA. The CDR3 contains 13 residues. In DNA form, the CDR3 reads TGCAGCGTTGAAGAATTAGCGGCCGCCCCGGAGGTCTTC. Residues: CSVEELAAAPEVF.

The chain couples TRBV20-1 to TRBJ1-1, with 7 bases lining up with TRBD1. The CDR3 is 11 amino acids. Losses at the gene ends were 7 bases for V and 7 bases for J; bases not matched to a gene: 6. Germline loops: CDR1 DFQATT, CDR2 SNEGSKA (reference sequence). As DNA, the CDR3 is TGCAGTGGTATAAGGGGGCTTGAAGCTTTCTTT. As protein: CSGIRGLEAFF.

The V gene is TRBV28, the J gene TRBJ2-3; TRBD2 aligns across 12 bases. This CDR3 region has 17 residues. The germline V gene has CDR1 MDHEN and CDR2 SYDVKM. V lost 3 bases, J lost 4 bases, and 8 bases stayed unmatched. CDR3 residues: CASSLARLAGVPDTQYF. CDR3 bases: TGTGCCAGCAGTTTGGCGAGACTAGCGGGAGTCCCAGATACGCAGTATTTT.

The V and J genes are TRBV9 and TRBJ1-6, with D hard to call. The germline gives CDR1 SGDLS, CDR2 YYNGEE. Trimming removed 6 bases at V and 11 bases at J, with 18 bases between. CDR3 length equals 14 residues. The CDR3 sequence is CASTTGEGLTPLHF. The DNA of the CDR3 is TGTGCCAGCACCACCGGAGAGGGTTTGACACCCCTCCACTTT.